Shown below are 28 T cell receptor beta chains from a single sample sequenced in a study of CD8 T cells in ankylosing spondylitis. TCRdb ran MiXCR on the 5' RACE reads and lists one entry per CDR3 protein. The sample carries fewer than 550,000 distinct CDR3 sequences, over 4% recorded once. Points from the study as a whole: A TCR beta motif made of 7 to 9 highly homologous variants seemed typical of ankylosing spondylitis blood.

For these TCRs, the target antigens are not known. The specimen sequenced was blood, either unsorted or a sorted T cell fraction (not recorded which). These receptors all come from a male donor with ankylosing spondylitis.

This rearrangement joins TRBV6-5 to TRBJ2-7; 10 bases are a match to TRBD2. CDR1 and CDR2 (germline): MNHEY, SVGAGI. CDR3 size: 16 residues. V lost 8 bases, J lost 1 base, and 11 bases stayed unmatched. The CDR3: CASVPSSGRVSYEQYF. CDR3 bases: TGTGCCAGCGTTCCCTCAAGCGGGAGGGTTTCCTACGAGCAGTACTTC.

This clonotype was recorded many times. The chain has TRBV6-1 and TRBJ1-1, with TRBD1 matching 7 bases. Germline-derived CDR1 and CDR2 are MNHNS and SASEGT. The V segment lost 2 bases and the J segment 6 bases; nucleotides outside the gene matches: 6. CDR3 length equals 14 residues. In DNA form, the CDR3 reads TGTGCCAGCAGTGAACCCGGCCAGGGGGCTGAAGCTTTCTTT. Its translation is CASSEPGQGAEAFF.

The J gene is TRBJ2-4, the V gene TRBV20-1; the D gene is possibly TRBD2 (5 bases). Between the trimmed V and J ends, which lost 0 bases and 6 bases, there was a span of 9 bases. CDR1 and CDR2 from the germline V gene are DFQATT and SNEGSKA (reference sequence). The CDR3 has 13 amino acids. For the CDR3, the DNA is TGCAGTGCTAGAGATCTAGGACTAAACATTCAGTACTTC. It translates to CSARDLGLNIQYF.

This clonotype was observed many times. J is TRBJ2-3 and V is TRBV7-2; D might be TRBD2 (6 bases). The V gene's germline CDR1 is SGHTA and CDR2 FQGNSA. The V end lost 5 bases, the J end lost 0 bases, and 15 bases lay between the germline ends. The CDR3 contains 16 residues. Here the CDR3 DNA reads TGTGCCAGCAGCAACCGACCGGGACTTAGCACAGATACGCAGTATTTT. It is translated as CASSNRPGLSTDTQYF.

In this sample, this clonotype turned up a few times. The V call is TRBV27, the J call TRBJ1-1; a possible D gene is TRBD1 (5 bases). The CDR3 consists of 13 residues. Trimming took off 5 bases at V and 3 bases at J, with 10 bases between the two ends. CDR1 is MNHEY and CDR2 is SMNVEV in the germline V gene (reference sequence). CDR3 DNA sequence: TGTGCCAGCAGTGCAGGGTGGCACACTGAAGCTTTCTTT. It yields the protein CASSAGWHTEAFF.

This clonotype has ten or more counts. The chain employs TRBV29-1 and TRBJ1-2; 7 positions match TRBD1. CDR1 is SQVTM, CDR2 ANQGSEA, per germline. Unmatched junction bases numbered 0, after V lost 1 base and J lost 4 bases. The CDR3 length is 12 residues. CDR3 amino acids: CSVEAGGYGYTF. CDR3 bases: TGCAGCGTTGAAGCAGGGGGCTATGGCTACACCTTC.

This clonotype appeared many times. The CDR3 reads CASSVDRGSGYTF. CDR3 DNA: TGCGCCAGCAGCGTCGACAGGGGAAGTGGCTACACCTTC. The gene calls are TRBV5-1 and TRBJ1-2, with 8 bases fitting TRBD1. Losses at the gene ends were 4 bases for V and 7 bases for J; bases not matched to a gene: 6. Germline CDR1 SGHRS, CDR2 YFSETQ. The CDR3 loop spans 13 amino acids.

This clonotype has ten or more counts. J is TRBJ1-3 and V is TRBV4-3; TRBD1 might be the D (6 bases). V gave up 2 bases and J gave up 4 bases, with 12 bases separating them. Per germline, CDR1 LGHNA and CDR2 YSLEER. This CDR3 is 15 amino acids long. The DNA of the CDR3 is TGCGCCAGCAGCCAAAAAGGGGGTAGGGGAAACACCATATATTTT. Amino acid sequence: CASSQKGGRGNTIYF.

This clonotype was seen at least ten times. The genes are TRBV20-1 and TRBJ1-5; 7 bases align to TRBD1. CDR3 length: 13 residues. With V trimmed by 3 bases and J by 6 bases, 5 bases remained unmatched. Germline-derived CDR1 and CDR2 are DFQATT and SNEGSKA (reference sequence). Here the CDR3 DNA reads TGCAGTGCTAGCCAGACAGGGTCTCAGCCCCAGCATTTT. This translates into CSASQTGSQPQHF.

This clonotype showed up many times. The V and J genes are TRBV6-2 or TRBV6-3 and TRBJ2-7, with D possibly being TRBD1 or TRBD2 (5 bases each). The CDR3 length is 12 residues. Trimming took 6 bases from V and 2 from J, leaving 8 bases between them. Germline-derived CDR1 and CDR2 are MNHEY and SVGEGT. For the CDR3, the DNA is TGTGCCAGCAGGGGGGATACCTACGAGCAGTACTTC. As protein: CASRGDTYEQYF.

This clonotype occurred a few times. The chain recombines TRBV7-9 with TRBJ2-3; D ambiguous. The CDR3 consists of 13 residues. Germline V CDR1 and CDR2: SEHNR, FQNEAQ (reference sequence). The ends were cut back, 5 bases at V and 5 bases at J, with 11 bases in the middle. For the CDR3, the DNA is TGTGCCAGCAGCCGTATACTGCTAGATACGCAGTATTTT. This gives the protein CASSRILLDTQYF.

Many counts were recorded for this clonotype. The rearrangement uses TRBV7-2 and TRBJ2-7; D perhaps matches TRBD2 (6 bases). V was pared by 4 bases and J by 0 bases, with 16 bases between. This CDR3 contains 16 residues. Per the germline V gene, CDR1 is SGHTA and CDR2 is FQGNSA. CDR3 nucleotide sequence: TGTGCCAGCAGCTCAGGGACTCTAGATTACTCCTACGAGCAGTACTTC. It translates to CASSSGTLDYSYEQYF.

This clonotype was seen many times. The chain is built from TRBV7-2 and TRBJ2-7, with TRBD2 identical over 10 bases. With V trimmed by 1 base and J by 3 bases, 3 bases remained unmatched. The CDR3 loop spans 15 amino acids. In germline, CDR1 is SGHTA, CDR2 FQGNSA. CDR3: CASSLVPSGSYEQYF. In DNA form, the CDR3 reads TGTGCCAGCAGCTTAGTGCCTAGCGGGAGCTACGAGCAGTACTTC.

The J gene is TRBJ1-1, the V gene TRBV2; TRBD1 matches 9 bases. Germline CDR1 reads SNHLY; CDR2 reads FYNNEI. CDR3 length equals 11 residues. V dropped 6 bases and J dropped 11; count of bases not matched to a gene: 4. The CDR3 DNA sequence: TGTGCCAGCAGCGCCGGGACAGGGGCTTTCTTT. Protein: CASSAGTGAFF.

This clonotype was observed at least ten times. V and J are TRBV18 and TRBJ2-6; no definite D call. The germline V gene has CDR1 KGHSH and CDR2 LQKENI. This CDR3 has 17 amino acids. Trimming stripped 2 bases from V and 2 bases from J, with 13 bases between. CDR3 amino acids: CASSPGVPITGANVLTF. CDR3 nucleotide sequence: TGTGCCAGCTCACCAGGGGTTCCTATTACTGGGGCCAACGTCCTGACTTTC.

At least ten counts were recorded for this clonotype. DNA of the CDR3: TGTGCCATCAAGGGACTAAGCTCCTACAATGAGCAGTTCTTC. As protein: CAIKGLSSYNEQFF. The rearrangement joins TRBV10-3 to TRBJ2-1; 7 bases match TRBD2. The CDR3 has 14 residues. Unmatched junction bases numbered 3, after V lost 7 bases and J lost 0 bases. CDR1 ENHRY and CDR2 SYGVKD come from the germline V gene.

V is TRBV27 and J is TRBJ2-3; either TRBD1 or TRBD2 may fit D (6 bases each). V was trimmed by 8 bases and J by 3 bases, leaving 24 bases between them. Germline loops: CDR1 MNHEY, CDR2 SMNVEV (reference sequence). The CDR3 sequence is 17 residues long. The CDR3 DNA sequence: TGTGCCAGCTCTAACCGGGGGCTTCAATTGGGGACAGATACGCAGTATTTT. Its protein is CASSNRGLQLGTDTQYF.

There are many counts of this clonotype. This chain connects TRBV12-3 or TRBV12-4 to TRBJ2-7; 10 nucleotides agree with TRBD2. After removal of 4 bases from V and 3 bases from J, the junction contained 6 bases not matched to a gene. This CDR3 is built from 15 residues. The CDR3 region has the DNA TGTGCCAGCAGTTCCAGGACTAGCGGACTCTACGAGCAGTACTTC. Protein sequence: CASSSRTSGLYEQYF.

Points on this clonotype: Compared with germline, one end of the junction differs, possibly owing to a read error. The J gene is TRBJ2-5, the V gene TRBV7-9; 12 nucleotides line up with TRBD2. The germline gives CDR1 SEHNR, CDR2 FQNEAQ (reference sequence). The CDR3 has 13 amino acids. The DNA for the CDR3 is TGTGCCAGCAGCTTAGGAGGGGGGACTAGCGGGTCTTTC. It translates to CASSLGGGTSGSF.

This clonotype was observed many times. The genes are TRBV7-2 and TRBJ2-7; D remains ambiguous. Trimming removed 4 bases from V and 3 bases from J, with 10 bases in between. The CDR3 sequence is 13 residues long. The germline gives CDR1 SGHTA, CDR2 FQGNSA. This chain's CDR3 is CASSYRLRYEQYF. The CDR3 DNA reads TGTGCCAGCAGCTACCGACTGCGCTACGAGCAGTACTTC.

This clonotype was seen repeatedly, ten times or more. V is TRBV9 and J is TRBJ1-1; no reliable D call. This CDR3 is built from 14 residues. The germline V gene encodes CDR1 SGDLS and CDR2 YYNGEE. V lost 0 bases and J 3 bases, leaving 9 bases between the germline ends. CDR3 sequence (DNA): TGTGCCAGCAGCGTAGATTCAGTTCACACTGAAGCTTTCTTT. This encodes CASSVDSVHTEAFF.

The J gene is TRBJ1-5, the V gene TRBV24-1; D perhaps matches TRBD1 (5 bases). The CDR3 spans 14 residues. In germline, CDR1 is KGHDR, CDR2 SFDVKD. V shed 3 bases and J shed 5 bases, with 10 bases lying between them. CDR3 amino acids: CATSDPRGHQPQHF. The CDR3 bases are TGTGCCACCAGTGATCCGCGGGGACATCAGCCCCAGCATTTT.

This clonotype was picked up many times. The chain links TRBV5-1 to TRBJ2-5; D gene ambiguous. This CDR3 has 13 amino acids. V was trimmed by 0 bases and J by 5 bases, leaving 8 bases between them. CDR1 and CDR2 from the germline V gene are SGHRS and YFSETQ. The CDR3 loop reads CASSLGPEETQYF. DNA of the CDR3: TGCGCCAGCAGCTTGGGGCCAGAGGAGACCCAGTACTTC.

The table lists this clonotype with many counts. The genes are TRBV25-1 and TRBJ2-2, with D unresolved. Germline V gene lookup returns CDR1 MGHDK and CDR2 SYGVNS. The V and J ends lost 6 bases and 5 bases respectively, with 16 bases between them. The CDR3 runs to 15 residues. CDR3 coding DNA: TGTGCCAGCAGGGGAATGCTATCCTGGACCGGGGAGCTGTTTTTT. As protein: CASRGMLSWTGELFF.

The sample holds many counts of this clonotype. J is TRBJ2-2 and V is TRBV5-6; a weak D match, TRBD2 (5 bases). The CDR3 loop spans 15 amino acids. Trimming shortened V by 4 bases and J by 5 bases, and 15 bases separated the two germline ends. The germline V gene has CDR1 SGHDT and CDR2 YYEEEE. CDR3 region: CASSHLTTVTGELFF. The CDR3 DNA follows: TGTGCCAGCAGCCATTTGACTACGGTTACCGGGGAGCTGTTTTTT.

This clonotype has ten or more counts. The chain has TRBV4-3 and TRBJ2-1; D remains ambiguous. The V end was cut by 1 base, the J end by 5 bases, with 6 bases between. Looked up from germline, CDR1 is LGHNA and CDR2 is YSLEER. This CDR3 region has 13 residues. The CDR3 region is CASSQGGNNEQFF. Here the CDR3 DNA reads TGCGCCAGCAGCCAAGGGGGAAACAATGAGCAGTTCTTC.

The sample holds many counts of this clonotype. V usage is TRBV20-1 and J usage is TRBJ2-7; no firm D call. The CDR3 sequence is 14 residues long. Germline V gives CDR1 DFQATT, CDR2 SNEGSKA (reference sequence). The V end lost 0 bases, the J end lost 0 bases, and 9 bases lay between the germline ends. This chain's CDR3 is CSARDGGYSYEQYF. CDR3 nucleotides: TGCAGTGCTAGAGATGGCGGCTACTCCTACGAGCAGTACTTC.

The table lists this clonotype with many counts. The V and J genes are TRBV28 and TRBJ1-2, with D perhaps matching TRBD1 (6 bases). The ends were cut back, 6 bases at V and 4 bases at J, with 15 bases in the middle. This CDR3 is 14 amino acids long. The germline V gene encodes CDR1 MDHEN and CDR2 SYDVKM. CDR3 DNA sequence: TGTGCCAGCAGCGCCCAGGGGACCGGCTATGGCTACACCTTC. This codes for CASSAQGTGYGYTF.